This TCR beta chain emerged from a study of T and B cells in COVID-19 patients. Study conclusions and caveats: At recovery TRB diversity and richness exceeded healthy donors, after highly clonal active COVID-19 repertoires.

This clonotype has only a few counts. Antigen: not known. V lost 5 bases, J lost 2 bases, and 14 bases lay in between. Germline CDR1 and CDR2: DFQATT and SNEGSKA (reference sequence). The CDR3 consists of 14 residues. BIOMED2 TRB-A/B primer pools were used in multiplex TRB PCR. TCRdb redid the calling of the multiplex PCR reads with MiXCR, one entry per CDR3 protein. The sample includes about 3,200 distinct CDR3 sequences, around 24% seen only once; the top ten take roughly 25%. TRB was amplified from roughly 250-500 ng of blood genomic DNA. The source is a human donor with active COVID-19. The sequenced material came from blood. This chain joins TRBV20-1 and TRBJ2-3, with D perhaps matching TRBD1 (6 bases). CDR3 protein: CSAGGQGTTDTQYF. The CDR3 bases are TGCAGTGCTGGAGGCCAGGGGACCACAGATACGCAGTATTTT.